This paragraph reports one T cell receptor (beta chain). This sample was taken from a study of blood T cell repertoires in COVID-19. Study in general: In each case, the material was cDNA or gDNA derived from T cells, B-cell-depleted T cells, or PBMCs.

Data came from immunoSEQ multiplex PCR; TCRdb stores just in-frame clones and leaves some out. The sample has 250,000 to 350,000 clones, about nine tenths seen once. The CDR3 is 15 amino acids. CDR1 KGHDR and CDR2 SFDVKD come from the germline V gene. The V and J ends lost 0 bases and 5 bases respectively, with 9 bases between them. The receptor's source is a woman aged 30 to 39 with active or convalescent COVID-19. The chain has TRBV24-1 and TRBJ2-2, with a tentative D call TRBD1 (6 bases). The material sequenced was peripheral blood. As DNA, the CDR3 is TGTGCCACCAGTGATTTGCGGACAGAGACCGGGGAGCTGTTTTTT. Amino acid sequence: CATSDLRTETGELFF.